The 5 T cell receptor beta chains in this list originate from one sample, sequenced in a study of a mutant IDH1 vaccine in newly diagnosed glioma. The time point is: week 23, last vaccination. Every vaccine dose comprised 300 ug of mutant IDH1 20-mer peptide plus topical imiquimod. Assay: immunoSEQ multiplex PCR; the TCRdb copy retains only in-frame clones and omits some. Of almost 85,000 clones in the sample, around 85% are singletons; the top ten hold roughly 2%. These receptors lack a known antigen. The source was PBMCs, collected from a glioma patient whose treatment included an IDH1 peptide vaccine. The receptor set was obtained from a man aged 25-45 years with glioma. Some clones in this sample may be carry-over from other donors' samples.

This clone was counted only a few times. In nucleotides, the CDR3 is TGTGCCAGCACTTTGTCAGGGGGCCTTAATCAGCCCCAGCATTTT. Its translation is CASTLSGGLNQPQHF. V usage is TRBV28 and J usage is TRBJ1-5; 8 bases fit TRBD1. Germline-derived CDR1 and CDR2 are MDHEN and SYDVKM. Losses at the gene ends were 7 bases for V and 4 bases for J; bases not matched to a gene: 9. This CDR3 comprises 15 residues.

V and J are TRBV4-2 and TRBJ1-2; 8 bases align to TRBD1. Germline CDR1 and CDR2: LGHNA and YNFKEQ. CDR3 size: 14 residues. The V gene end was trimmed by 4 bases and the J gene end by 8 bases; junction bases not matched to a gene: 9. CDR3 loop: CASSRTDREQGYTF. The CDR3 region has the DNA TGTGCCAGCAGCCGTACGGACAGGGAGCAGGGCTACACCTTC.

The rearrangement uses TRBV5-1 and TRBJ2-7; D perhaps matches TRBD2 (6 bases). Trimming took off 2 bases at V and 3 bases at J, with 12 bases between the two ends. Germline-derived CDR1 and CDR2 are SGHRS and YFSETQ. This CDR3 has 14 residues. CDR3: CASSLVSGYYEQYF. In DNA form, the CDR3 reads TGCGCCAGCAGCTTAGTTAGCGGCTACTACGAGCAGTACTTC. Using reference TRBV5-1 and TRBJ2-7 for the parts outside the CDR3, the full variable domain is KAGVTQTPRYLIKTRGQQVTLSCSPISGHRSVSWYQQTPGQGLQFLFEYFSETQRNKGNFPGRFSGRQFSNSRSEMNVSTLELGDSALYLCASSLVSGYYEQYFGPGTRLTVT.

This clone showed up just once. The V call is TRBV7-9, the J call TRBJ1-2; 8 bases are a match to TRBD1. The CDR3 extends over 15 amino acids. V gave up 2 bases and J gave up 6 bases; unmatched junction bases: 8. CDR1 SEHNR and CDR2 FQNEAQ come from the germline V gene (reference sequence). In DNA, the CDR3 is TGTGCCAGCAGCTTATCTTGGACAGGGAGGAATGGCTACACCTTC. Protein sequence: CASSLSWTGRNGYTF.

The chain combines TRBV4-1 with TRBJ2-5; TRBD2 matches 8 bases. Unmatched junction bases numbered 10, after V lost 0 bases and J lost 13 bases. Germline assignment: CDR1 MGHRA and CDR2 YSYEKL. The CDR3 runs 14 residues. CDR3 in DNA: TGCGCCAGCAGCCAAGATGAAACGCGGGGGGCCCTGTACTTC. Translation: CASSQDETRGALYF.